This TCR beta chain was found in a study of T cells after yellow fever vaccination. Whole-study findings and limits: The CD4 compartment and the CD8 compartment contained a small share of clonotypes in common. Clones from primary vaccination mostly reappeared after the booster (roughly 97% CD4, over 85% CD8).

Researchers made TCR cDNA using 5'RACE template switching, and this step added a universal primer site and UMIs. TCRdb re-called the 5' RACE reads through MiXCR, storing one row per CDR3 protein. The sample comprises some 560,000 distinct CDR3 sequences, around 17% of which are singletons, and 17% rests with the top ten. This clonotype was counted at least ten times. What it binds is unknown. This sample comprised PBMCs, obtained around 5 days after the first yellow fever vaccination. The TCR originated in a man aged 18 to 30 who received the YFV17D yellow fever vaccine.

The CDR3 region is CASSSQGNTGELFF. DNA for the CDR3: TGCGCCAGCAGCTCACAGGGTAACACCGGGGAGCTGTTTTTT. The chain employs TRBV5-1 and TRBJ2-2, with a tentative D call TRBD1 (6 bases). The germline V gene has CDR1 SGHRS and CDR2 YFSETQ. This CDR3 is 14 amino acids long. V lost 3 bases and J 2 bases, leaving 8 bases between the germline ends.